This T cell receptor beta chain was found in a study of blood T cell repertoires in COVID-19. About the study: In each case, the material was cDNA or gDNA derived from T cells, B-cell-depleted T cells, or PBMCs.

Living in 25 or so US areas, the participants were between roughly 18 and 89 years of age. The germline gives CDR1 LNHDA, CDR2 SQIVND (reference sequence). This CDR3 region has 15 residues. Trimming took 7 bases from V and 2 from J, leaving 15 bases between them. Profiling relied on immunoSEQ multiplex PCR, and the TCRdb table lists in-frame clones only, not all of them. The sample shows 200,000 to 250,000 clones, approximately 86% of them seen only once. The sequence came from a woman in her 30s with acute COVID-19. This chain links TRBV19 with TRBJ1-5; D is perhaps TRBD1 (6 bases). The sequenced sample consisted of PBMCs or T cells enriched from blood (not recorded which). The DNA of the CDR3 is TGTGCCAGTAAATGGGGGGGCGCGGGCAATCAGCCCCAGCATTTT. Translation gives CASKWGGAGNQPQHF.